This T cell receptor beta chain was identified in a study of cytomegalovirus exposure and HLA in healthy donors. The study, taken as a whole, reports: Researchers catalogued roughly 170 TCR beta chains as cytomegalovirus-associated. In most subjects, TCR beta sequences reportedly gave accurate predictions of HLA-A and HLA-B alleles. A missense DCLRE1C variant was associated with V- and J-gene trimming of TCR beta chains in a later analysis, and an independent cohort replicated the association.

Amplification used 60 Vbeta primers and 13 Jbeta primers. Original handling: Around 10 million of the 80 million or so unique TCR beta chains counted in a later analysis were shared. Sequencing used immunoSEQ multiplex PCR; TCRdb keeps in-frame clones, though not all of them. The V and J calls and clone size were taken over from that table, and D and trimming were inferred from the DNA. The table has just over 150,000 clones, 85% seen once. V lost 3 bases and J 9 bases, leaving 12 bases between the germline ends. Germline-derived CDR1 and CDR2 are LGHNT and FRNRAP. The CDR3 contains 14 residues. As for this clone: Its antigen is unidentified.

This receptor was taken from a man between 18 and 29 years old in good health and CMV-seropositive. The rearrangement joins TRBV12-5 to TRBJ1-6; no definite D call. Sequencing used PBMCs. Written as DNA, the CDR3 is TGTGCTAGTGGTTTCAGCCAGGCTGGTTCACCCCTCCACTTT. Translation: CASGFSQAGSPLHF.